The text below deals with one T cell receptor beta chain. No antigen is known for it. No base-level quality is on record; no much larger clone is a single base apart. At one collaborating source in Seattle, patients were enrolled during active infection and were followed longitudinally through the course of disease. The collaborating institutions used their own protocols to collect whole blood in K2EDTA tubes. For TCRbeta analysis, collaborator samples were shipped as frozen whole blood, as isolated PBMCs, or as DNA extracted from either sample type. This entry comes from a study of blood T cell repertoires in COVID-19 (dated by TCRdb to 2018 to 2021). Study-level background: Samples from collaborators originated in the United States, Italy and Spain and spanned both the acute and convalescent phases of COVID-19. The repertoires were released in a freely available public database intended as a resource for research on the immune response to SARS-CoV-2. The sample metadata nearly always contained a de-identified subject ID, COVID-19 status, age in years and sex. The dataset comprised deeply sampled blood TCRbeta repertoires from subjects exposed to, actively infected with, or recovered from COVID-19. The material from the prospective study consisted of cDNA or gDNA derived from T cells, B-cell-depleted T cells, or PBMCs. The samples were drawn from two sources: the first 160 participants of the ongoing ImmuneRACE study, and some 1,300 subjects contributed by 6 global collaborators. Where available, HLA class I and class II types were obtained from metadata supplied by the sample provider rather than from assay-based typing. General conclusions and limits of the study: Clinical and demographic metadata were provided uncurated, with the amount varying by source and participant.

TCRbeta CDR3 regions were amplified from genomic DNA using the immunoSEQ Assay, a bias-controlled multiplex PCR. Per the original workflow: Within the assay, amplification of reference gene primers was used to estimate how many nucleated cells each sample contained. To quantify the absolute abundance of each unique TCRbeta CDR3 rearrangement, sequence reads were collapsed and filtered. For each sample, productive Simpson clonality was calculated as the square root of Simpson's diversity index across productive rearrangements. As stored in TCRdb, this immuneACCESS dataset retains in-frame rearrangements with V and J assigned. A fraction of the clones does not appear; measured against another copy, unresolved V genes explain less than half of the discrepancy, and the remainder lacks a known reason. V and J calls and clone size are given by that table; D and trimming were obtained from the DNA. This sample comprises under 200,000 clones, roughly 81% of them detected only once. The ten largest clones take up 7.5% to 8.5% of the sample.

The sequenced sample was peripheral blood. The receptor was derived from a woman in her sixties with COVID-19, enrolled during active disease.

The nucleotide sequence is given as TGTGCCAGCAGTCCCTACAGGGAAGGTTCAGAAAAACTGTTTTTT. Its translation reads: CASSPYREGSEKLFF. Rearrangement joined TRBV14 to TRBJ1-4, with TRBD1 perhaps the D gene, on 6 matching bases. From its cysteine to its phenylalanine, the CDR3 spans 15 amino acids. Just the 45-base CDR3 DNA is kept, in frame starting at base 1. The germline V gene provides CDR1 SGHDN and CDR2 FVKESK. The V end loses 6 bases and the J end loses 8 bases, and a stretch of 19 bases separates them.